The rows below give T cell receptor beta chains drawn from one sample of a study of tumor and adjacent non-tumor tissue in lung cancer. TCRdb redid the calling of the multiplex PCR reads with MiXCR, one entry per CDR3 protein. The top ten clones hold approximately 55% of a sample with under 95,000 distinct CDR3 sequences, about four fifths of them seen once. Sequenced sample: distant non-tumor lung tissue. The origin of the receptors is a man between 60 and 75 years old with non-small cell lung cancer. Each CDR3 is given with its conserved first and last residue. The D gene is left open where the match is weak. Clone size is not always given. Where it is, it says once, few, many or a class for expanded clones.

clone size	D gene	V gene	J gene	CDR3 protein	CDR3 DNA
NA	NA	TRBV29-1	TRBJ2-1	CSVETSRRGEKFF	TGCAGCGTTGAAACTAGCAGGAGGGGTGAGAAGTTCTTC
NA	NA	TRBV12-3/TRBV12-4	TRBJ1-1	CARSQGWRNTEAFF	TGTGCCAGGAGTCAGGGATGGAGGAACACTGAAGCTTTCTTT
NA	TRBD1	TRBV6-5	TRBJ1-5	CASSYTTGSDQTQHF	TGTGCCAGTAGTTACACGACAGGGAGCGATCAGACCCAGCATTTT
NA	NA	TRBV20-1	TRBJ2-3	CSARLVGSVFSYTQYF	TGCAGTGCTAGACTAGTGGGGTCTGTGTTCTCATATACGCAGTATTTT
NA	NA	TRBV11-2	TRBJ2-1	CASSQDGQGYNEKFF	TGTGCCAGCAGCCAAGACGGACAAGGGTACAATGAGAAGTTCTTC
NA	NA	TRBV6-1	TRBJ1-1	CASSYAGSGTETFF	TGTGCCAGCAGCTACGCGGGGTCAGGCACTGAAACTTTCTTT
NA	NA	TRBV20-1	TRBJ1-2	CSACVSGAIYGYTF	TGCAGTGCCTGTGTTTCAGGGGCAATCTATGGCTACACCTTC
NA	TRBD2	TRBV6-6	TRBJ2-5	CANRSGGRGETLYF	TGTGCCAACCGCTCGGGGGGAAGGGGAGAGACCCTGTACTTC
NA	NA	TRBV20-1	TRBJ2-7	CNATNVRDTGRVQYF	TGCAATGCTACCAACGTCCGGGACACCGGGCGGGTGCAGTACTTC
NA	NA	TRBV12-3/TRBV12-4	TRBJ1-5	CASSISALTNQPQDF	TGTGCCAGCAGTATATCAGCTCTTACCAATCAGCCCCAGGATTTT
many	NA	TRBV20-1	TRBJ2-1	CSAPHVSRGSNEQFF	TGCAGTGCTCCCCACGTCTCCAGGGGTTCCAATGAGCAGTTCTTC
few	TRBD2	TRBV6-5	TRBJ2-6	CASSLAGASYAANVLTF	TGTGCCAGCAGTCTAGCGGGAGCCAGCTATGCGGCCAACGTCCTGACTTTC
NA	TRBD2	TRBV6-2/TRBV6-3	TRBJ2-3	CACSQGLAGGTDTQYF	TGTGCCTGCAGTCAAGGACTAGCGGGAGGTACTGATACGCAGTATTTT
few	TRBD1	TRBV11-2	TRBJ2-6	CASSLVPKDRPSEANVLTF	TGTGCTAGCAGCTTAGTTCCAAAGGACAGGCCCTCCGAGGCCAACGTCCTCACTTTC
medium-sized	TRBD2	TRBV29-1	TRBJ2-1	CSGVEAGDSDEQFF	TGCAGCGGGGTGGAGGCGGGAGACTCGGATGAGCAGTTCTTC
NA	NA	TRBV11-1	TRBJ1-3	CASSLAIGIQGGNTIYF	TGTGCCAGCAGCTTAGCGATCGGGATCCAAGGCGGAAACACCATATATTTT
NA	NA	TRBV6-2/TRBV6-3	TRBJ2-7	CTSSSPLASYERYF	TGTACCAGCAGTTCCCCACTGGCGTCATACGAGCGGTACTTC
NA	NA	TRBV20-1	TRBJ2-6	CSARGGGSSGANVLSF	TGCAGTGCTCGAGGCGGCGGTAGCTCTGGGGCCAACGTCCTGAGTTTC
NA	NA	TRBV6-6	TRBJ1-2	CVIQGVTVRHGYTF	TGTGTCATTCAAGGGGTGACGGTGCGGCATGGCTACACCTTC
NA	TRBD2	TRBV20-1	TRBJ2-1	CSALGLASSYNKQFF	TGCAGTGCTCTGGGACTAGCGAGCTCCTATAATAAGCAGTTCTTC
NA	TRBD2	TRBV7-2	TRBJ2-7	CASSLRVGGRSPYEQYF	TGTGCCAGCAGCTTACGGGTAGGCGGGAGGTCCCCCTATGAGCAGTACTTC
NA	NA	TRBV6-5	TRBJ1-2	CASSSPGRKATNYGFTF	TGTGCCAGCAGTTCACCTGGACGGAAAGCGACTAACTATGGTTTCACCTTC
NA	NA	TRBV29-1	TRBJ1-1	CSDQEGGTEAFF	TGCAGCGACCAAGAGGGGGGAACTGAAGCTTTCTTT
NA	NA	TRBV11-2	TRBJ2-5	CANSMDQTGRETQYF	TGTGCCAACAGCATGGACCAGACTGGACGGGAGACCCAGTACTTC
NA	NA	TRBV6-5	TRBJ1-1	CASTRTANTEAFF	TGTGCCAGCACTAGGACAGCGAACACTGAAGCTTTCTTT
NA	NA	TRBV7-2	TRBJ2-3	CVSSLRIATQYF	TGTGTCAGCAGCCTCCGGATAGCCACGCAGTATTTT
NA	TRBD2	TRBV4-1	TRBJ2-7	CASSPELAGGPGEQYF	TGCGCCAGCAGCCCTGAACTAGCGGGAGGGCCCGGGGAGCAGTACTTC
few	NA	TRBV11-2	TRBJ2-7	CVSSLANRARSIYEQYF	TGTGTCAGCAGCTTAGCAAACAGGGCGAGGAGCATTTACGAGCAGTACTTC
NA	TRBD1	TRBV11-2	TRBJ2-5	CASNSTGGETHYF	TGTGCAAGCAACTCTACAGGGGGAGAGACCCATTACTTC
NA	NA	TRBV6-1	TRBJ1-1	CASSAVGVITEAFF	TGTGCCAGTAGTGCGGTTGGAGTGATCACTGAAGCTTTCTTT
once	NA	TRBV5-1	TRBJ2-2	CAGSSWASEGELFF	TGCGCCGGCAGCTCCTGGGCCAGTGAAGGGGAACTGTTTTTT
NA	NA	TRBV6-5	TRBJ2-6	CASSYSEMVGANVLTF	TGTGCCAGCAGTTACTCGGAGATGGTTGGGGCCAACGTCCTGACTTTC
NA	NA	TRBV20-1	TRBJ2-5	CSARDLGGANEETQYF	TGCAGTGCTAGAGATTTGGGGGGAGCGAACGAAGAGACCCAGTACTTC
once	NA	TRBV11-2	TRBJ2-5	CSSRLRGQETQYF	TGTTCCAGCAGATTACGGGGGCAAGAGACCCAGTACTTC
NA	NA	TRBV6-1	TRBJ1-6	CASSGLQGSPFHF	TGTGCCAGTAGTGGACTTCAAGGTTCACCCTTCCACTTT
NA	TRBD2	TRBV6-5	TRBJ2-6	CTSSLAGASSGASVLTF	TGTACCAGTAGCCTAGCGGGAGCCAGCTCTGGGGCCAGCGTCCTGACTTTC
NA	TRBD2	TRBV20-1	TRBJ2-1	CSPDSAGGPWNEQSF	TGCAGTCCTGACTCTGCGGGGGGGCCGTGGAATGAGCAGTCCTTC
NA	NA	TRBV11-3	TRBJ1-1	CAGSSLGWQTEAFF	TGTGCCGGCAGCTCGCTCGGATGGCAGACTGAAGCTTTCTTT
many	NA	TRBV6-1	TRBJ1-1	CASSDRGASAEAFF	TGTGCCAGCAGTGATCGGGGGGCCAGCGCTGAAGCTTTCTTT
NA	NA	TRBV29-1	TRBJ1-4	CSVQPSMGRGEKLFF	TGCAGCGTTCAACCCTCCATGGGAAGGGGGGAAAAACTATTTTTT
NA	NA	TRBV5-6	TRBJ2-2	CASGSLQDTGELFF	TGTGCCAGTGGCTCCCTACAGGACACCGGGGAGCTGTTTTTT
NA	NA	TRBV20-1	TRBJ1-1	CSAYGGPVTEAFF	TGCAGTGCCTACGGGGGGCCGGTCACTGAAGCTTTCTTT
once	NA	TRBV24-1	TRBJ1-1	CATSDTQRGTEAIF	TGTGCCACCAGTGATACCCAGAGGGGAACTGAAGCTATCTTT
NA	NA	TRBV11-2	TRBJ2-1	CASQKRHGDNQQFF	TGTGCCAGCCAGAAGCGGCACGGCGACAATCAGCAGTTCTTC
NA	TRBD2	TRBV20-1	TRBJ2-3	CSANRGRRADTQYF	TGCAGTGCCAACCGCGGGAGGCGGGCAGATACGCAGTATTTC
NA	NA	TRBV6-5	TRBJ1-5	CATSYLQGSNRPQHF	TGTGCCACCAGTTACCTACAGGGAAGCAATCGGCCCCAGCACTTT
NA	NA	TRBV6-1	TRBJ2-5	CASSVLEGGPETQYF	TGTGCCAGCAGTGTACTAGAGGGGGGGCCCGAGACCCAGTACTTC
NA	TRBD1	TRBV6-5	TRBJ2-2	CASGVNGTAGELFF	TGTGCCAGCGGGGTTAACGGGACAGCCGGGGAGCTATTTTTT
NA	NA	TRBV12-3/TRBV12-4	TRBJ1-4	CVISIPMGVHEKLFF	TGTGTCATCAGTATCCCTATGGGGGTTCATGAAAAACTGTTTTTT
NA	NA	TRBV6-2/TRBV6-3	TRBJ2-5	CVSSYSTGLETQYF	TGTGTCAGTAGTTACAGTACGGGATTGGAGACCCAGTACTTC
NA	NA	TRBV11-3	TRBJ2-7	CSSSYRTGLIYEQYF	TGTTCAAGCAGCTATCGGACTGGATTAATCTACGAGCAATACTTC
NA	NA	TRBV29-1	TRBJ1-1	CSVLHISGNTEAFF	TGCAGTGTTCTACATATTTCGGGGAACACTGAAGCTTTCTTT
NA	NA	TRBV5-5	TRBJ2-7	CASSQNMHLYEHYF	TGTGCCAGCAGCCAAAACATGCACCTCTACGAGCATTACTTC
NA	NA	TRBV20-1	TRBJ1-1	CSARGWRGVSTEAFF	TGCAGTGCTAGAGGTTGGAGGGGGGTGAGCACTGAAGCTTTCTTT
NA	NA	TRBV5-1	TRBJ2-5	CANSSSGQFQETQYF	TGCGCCAACAGCTCCTCGGGACAATTCCAAGAGACCCAGTACTTC
many	NA	TRBV6-1	TRBJ2-7	CASAHPSYEQYF	TGTGCCAGTGCCCATCCTTCCTACGAGCAGTACTTC
NA	NA	TRBV24-1	TRBJ2-5	CATSDPQRPETPYF	TGTGCCACCAGTGACCCCCAAAGGCCAGAGACCCCGTACTTC